This note documents a single T cell receptor beta chain sequence. Its specificity is unknown. The data originate from a study of CD8+ T cells in alopecia areata. Turning to the study itself: Each day, treated patients took oral tofacitinib twice, at 5 to 10 mg per dose. Study-wide results and caveats: While tofacitinib was given, many expanded lesional clones persisted in scalp and blood.

After isolation, RNA underwent reverse transcription to generate cDNA as the sequencing template. The table came from immunoSEQ multiplex PCR; TCRdb's copy has only in-frame clones and leaves some out. Counted here are 120,000 or so clones, 58% occurring once; the ten biggest clones make up just under 30%. V was pared by 9 bases and J by 5 bases, with 14 bases between. CDR3 length equals 13 residues. Germline CDR1 is SGHNT and CDR2 is YYREEE (reference sequence). This sample's treatment: oral pan-JAK inhibitor, 5-10 mg twice daily. Patients with alopecia areata provided lesional scalp punch biopsies as well as peripheral blood.

The sequence derives from a human donor with alopecia areata. Sequenced material: CD8+ T cells sorted from blood, taken at week 4, from a patient treated with tofacitinib. The rearrangement links TRBV5-4 to TRBJ2-2; D unclear. This CDR3 reads CATRAPETGELFF. The CDR3 nucleotides read TGTGCCACCCGGGCCCCAGAGACCGGGGAGCTGTTTTTT. Looking up the rest from reference TRBV5-4 and TRBJ2-2 gives the full variable domain: ETGVTQSPTHLIKTRGQQVTLRCSSQSGHNTVSWYQQALGQGPQFIFQYYREEENGRGNFPPRFSGLQFPNYSSELNVNALELDDSALYLCATRAPETGELFFGEGSRLTVL.